These T cell receptor beta chains were read from a single sample in a study of cytomegalovirus exposure and HLA in healthy donors. Profiled with immunoSEQ multiplex PCR; TCRdb holds only in-frame clones, not every one. The sample consists of 260,000 or so clones, around nine tenths of them appearing once. Sequencing was done on a sample of PBMCs. These TCRs come from a woman aged 18-30 years in good health and CMV-seronegative. Both conserved end residues are part of each CDR3. D genes are given only for firm matches. Expanded clones are given a class, and other clones once, few, many or no size at all.

>.|TRBJ2-1|.|TRBV30
CAARWDNEQFF
TGTGCTGCGCGGTGGGACAATGAGCAGTTCTTC
>.|TRBJ2-2|once|TRBV28
CASSLLGQGPGTGELFF
TGTGCCAGCAGTTTATTAGGGCAGGGTCCGGGCACCGGGGAGCTGTTTTTT
>.|TRBJ2-7|once|TRBV5-1
CASSLEDYEQYF
TGCGCCAGCAGTTTAGAAGACTACGAGCAGTACTTC
>.|TRBJ2-3|.|TRBV5-8
CASSFLRGPALDTQYF
TGTGCCAGCAGCTTCCTGCGGGGCCCAGCGTTGGATACGCAGTATTTT
>.|TRBJ1-3|.|TRBV5-1
CASRRDSGNTIYF
TGCGCCAGCAGGCGTGACTCTGGAAACACCATATATTTT
>TRBD1|TRBJ2-4|once|TRBV18
CASSPPGTVFAKNIQYF
TGTGCCAGCTCACCGCCAGGGACAGTCTTTGCCAAAAACATTCAGTACTTC
>.|TRBJ1-2|.|TRBV28
CASSLNIRVGYTF
TGTGCCAGCAGTTTAAATATCCGAGTAGGCTACACCTTC
>.|TRBJ2-2|.|TRBV6-5
CASSPRTVNTGELFF
TGTGCCAGCAGTCCCCGGACAGTGAACACCGGGGAGCTGTTTTTT
>TRBD1|TRBJ1-6|.|TRBV15
CATSRGTGGGLNNSPLHF
TGTGCCACCAGCAGGGGGACAGGGGGAGGGTTAAATAATTCACCCCTCCACTTT
>.|TRBJ1-5|.|TRBV10-3
CAISEDRSQPQHF
TGTGCCATCAGTGAGGACAGGAGTCAGCCCCAGCATTTT
>.|TRBJ2-7|.|TRBV11-3
CASSSAGGYEQYF
TGTGCCAGCAGCAGTGCGGGTGGCTACGAGCAGTACTTC
>.|TRBJ2-5|.|TRBV30
CAWSVLRGIQETQYF
TGTGCCTGGAGTGTACTGCGGGGTATACAAGAGACCCAGTACTTC
>.|TRBJ1-3|.|TRBV5-1
CASSSTGGNTIYF
TGCGCCAGCAGCTCGACCGGGGGAAACACCATATATTTT
>.|TRBJ2-7|once|TRBV9
CASSEPLAADLSYEQYF
TGTGCCAGCAGCGAGCCACTTGCAGCGGACCTGTCCTACGAGCAGTACTTC
>TRBD1|TRBJ2-7|.|TRBV7-3
CASSLMPGQGMEQYF
TGTGCCAGCAGCCTCATGCCGGGACAGGGGATGGAGCAGTACTTC
>.|TRBJ1-6|few|TRBV7-3
CASSLAGDSPLHF
TGTGCCAGCAGCTTGGCAGGGGATTCACCCCTCCACTTT
>.|TRBJ1-4|.|TRBV2
CASSEAGRGLFF
TGTGCCAGCAGTGAAGCTGGAAGGGGACTGTTTTTT
>.|TRBJ1-2|few|TRBV27
CASSSPGYGYTF
TGTGCCAGCAGCTCCCCAGGCTATGGCTACACCTTC
>TRBD1|TRBJ2-7|.|TRBV6-1
CASSERDRVYEQYF
TGTGCCAGCAGTGAACGCGACAGGGTTTACGAGCAGTACTTC
>.|TRBJ2-3|.|TRBV28
CASSFRGPGDTQYF
TGTGCCAGCAGTTTCAGGGGCCCGGGAGATACGCAGTATTTT
>.|TRBJ2-3|.|TRBV27
CASQQGVDTQYF
TGTGCCAGCCAACAGGGTGTGGATACGCAGTATTTT
>TRBD2|TRBJ2-1|.|TRBV6-1
CASRGGLARHNEQFF
TGTGCCAGCAGGGGCGGACTAGCGAGACACAATGAGCAGTTCTTC
>TRBD2|TRBJ2-5|.|TRBV15
CATSRGVAAGGPEQETQYF
TGTGCCACCAGCAGAGGGGTGGCAGCGGGAGGGCCGGAGCAAGAGACCCAGTACTTC
>TRBD2|TRBJ2-7|.|TRBV27
CASRSGIIAGGRYEQYF
TGTGCCAGCAGGTCGGGAATTATAGCGGGAGGAAGGTACGAGCAGTACTTC
>.|TRBJ2-1|.|TRBV30
CAWSRDSNNEQFF
TGTGCCTGGAGCCGGGACTCTAACAATGAGCAGTTCTTC
>TRBD2|TRBJ2-1|.|TRBV6-4
CASSVLAGSSYNEQFF
TGTGCCAGCAGTGTTTTAGCGGGTAGCTCCTACAATGAGCAGTTCTTC
>TRBD1|TRBJ1-5|.|TRBV6-5
CASSRGRGQPQHF
TGTGCCAGCAGTAGGGGGCGAGGTCAGCCCCAGCATTTT
>TRBD2|TRBJ2-1|.|TRBV5-4
CASSLSREGEQFF
TGTGCCAGCAGCTTGAGTCGGGAGGGGGAGCAGTTCTTC
>TRBD1|TRBJ2-5|.|TRBV25-1
CASSPGQGLALETQYF
TGTGCCAGCAGTCCGGGACAGGGGCTTGCATTGGAGACCCAGTACTTC
>.|TRBJ1-1|many|TRBV25-1
CASMGDLPLSAFF
TGTGCCAGCATGGGGGACTTACCCCTCTCGGCTTTCTTT
>.|TRBJ1-2|few|TRBV5-5
CASSLDRVIGYTF
TGTGCCAGCAGCTTGGACAGGGTTATCGGCTACACCTTC
>TRBD1|TRBJ1-5|.|TRBV27
CASSLMGQRNQPQHF
TGTGCCAGCAGTTTAATGGGACAGCGCAATCAGCCCCAGCATTTT
>TRBD2|TRBJ2-2|.|TRBV12-5
CASGASGLSANTGELFF
TGTGCTAGTGGGGCTAGCGGTCTCTCGGCGAACACCGGGGAGCTGTTTTTT
>TRBD1|TRBJ1-1|.|TRBV13
CASSRGQVNTEAFF
TGTGCCAGCAGCCGTGGACAGGTGAACACTGAAGCTTTCTTT
>TRBD2|TRBJ2-1|.|TRBV9
CASRIRGDRHEQFF
TGTGCCAGCAGGATTCGGGGGGACCGACATGAGCAGTTCTTC
>TRBD2|TRBJ2-3|.|TRBV7-2
CASSPRSGRSADTQYF
TGTGCCAGCAGCCCCCGTAGCGGGAGATCCGCAGATACGCAGTATTTT
>TRBD1|TRBJ2-5|.|TRBV4-1
CASSQASGQGLETQYF
TGCGCCAGCAGCCAAGCCTCGGGACAGGGTCTAGAGACCCAGTACTTC
>TRBD1|TRBJ1-2|.|TRBV5-1
CASSPDRASGYGYTF
TGCGCCAGCAGCCCGGACAGGGCGTCCGGTTATGGCTACACCTTC
>.|TRBJ2-7|.|TRBV28
CASRAIRGPTYEQYF
TGTGCCAGCAGGGCGATCAGGGGACCTACCTACGAGCAGTACTTC
>.|TRBJ2-2|.|TRBV28
CASNPGGATGELFF
TGTGCCAGCAACCCTGGGGGGGCCACCGGGGAGCTGTTTTTT
>TRBD2|TRBJ2-1|.|TRBV9
CASSVGAGRDFGDIEQFF
TGTGCCAGCAGCGTAGGAGCGGGGCGGGACTTTGGCGACATTGAGCAGTTCTTC